In this sample, the clone carrying this TCR beta chain turned up once. The entry originates in a study of blood T cell repertoires in COVID-19. Assay: immunoSEQ multiplex PCR; the TCRdb copy retains only in-frame clones and omits some. The repertoire has around 120,000 clones, nearly 90% of them found once; the top ten carry 3.5% to 4.5%. This CDR3 spans 14 amino acids. The V end lost 1 base, the J end lost 5 bases, and 11 bases lay between the germline ends. CDR1 and CDR2 from the germline V gene are LGHNA and YNFKEQ. Sequenced: peripheral blood. The chain joins TRBV4-2 to TRBJ1-1; maybe TRBD1 (6 bases). This receptor was taken from an older woman with COVID-19, enrolled during active disease. The DNA for the CDR3 is TGTGCCAGCAGCCAAGCGTTAAGGGGGACTGAAGCTTTCTTT. It translates to CASSQALRGTEAFF.